Shown below are 8 T cell receptor beta chains from a single sample sequenced in a study of blood T cell repertoires in COVID-19. Here immunoSEQ multiplex PCR was the method, and the copy in TCRdb shows in-frame clones only, minus some. Of roughly 400,000 clones in the sample, 70% to 90% are singletons; the top ten hold about 1.4%. Sequenced input: PBMCs or T cells enriched from blood (not recorded which). These receptors all come from a woman aged 18-30 years who had been exposed to COVID-19.

This sequence joins TRBV3-1 (or the pseudogene TRBV3-2) and TRBJ2-4; 10 positions match TRBD1. Losses at the gene ends were 1 base for V and 7 bases for J; bases not matched to a gene: 4. Germline V gene sequence: CDR1 LGHDT, CDR2 YNNKEL (reference sequence). The CDR3 covers 15 residues. CDR3 loop: CASSQVGQGGNIQYF. The CDR3 region has the DNA TGTGCCAGCAGCCAAGTTGGACAGGGGGGGAACATTCAGTACTTC.

This clone was counted a single time. The rearrangement joins TRBV3-1 (or the pseudogene TRBV3-2) to TRBJ2-3, with D perhaps TRBD1 (6 bases). Trimming stripped 4 bases from V and 2 bases from J, with 10 bases between. This CDR3 contains 14 residues. CDR1 is LGHDT and CDR2 is YNNKEL in the germline V gene (reference sequence). DNA for the CDR3: TGTGCCAGCAGCCTCAGGGACACCACAGATACGCAGTATTTT. Its translation is CASSLRDTTDTQYF.

This chain links TRBV7-2 with TRBJ2-1; D may be TRBD2 (5 bases). Germline V lookup: CDR1 SGHTA, CDR2 FQGNSA. The V end was cut by 0 bases, the J end by 4 bases, with 7 bases between. CDR3 length equals 14 residues. The CDR3 nucleotides are TGTGCCAGCAGCTTAGCGGACTCGTACAATGAGCAGTTCTTC. Protein product: CASSLADSYNEQFF. The complete variable domain, with remaining parts taken from reference TRBV7-2 and TRBJ2-1, reads GAGVSQSPSNKVTEKGKDVELRCDPISGHTALYWYRQSLGQGLEFLIYFQGNSAPDKSGLPSDRFSAERTGGSVSTLTIQRTQQEDSAVYLCASSLADSYNEQFFGPGTRLTVL.

This clone turned up a few times. The chain recombines TRBV19 with TRBJ1-1; 10 nucleotides match TRBD1. V lost 7 bases and J lost 1; bases outside the gene matches: 6. Looked up from germline, CDR1 is LNHDA and CDR2 is SQIVND (reference sequence). This CDR3 contains 15 residues. CDR3 sequence (DNA): TGTGCCAGTAAAATAGGGGACAGGGGGAACACTGAAGCTTTCTTT. It encodes CASKIGDRGNTEAFF.

The chain is built from TRBV9 and TRBJ1-1, with D unclear. The V end was cut by 4 bases, the J end by 1 base, with 14 bases between. The CDR3 sequence is 15 residues long. CDR1 and CDR2 from the germline V gene are SGDLS and YYNGEE. CDR3 in DNA: TGTGCCAGCAGCCCCCGGTCGGGTGGGAACACTGAAGCTTTCTTT. Its translation: CASSPRSGGNTEAFF.

The rearrangement links TRBV28 to TRBJ2-1, with 12 bases matching TRBD2. CDR3 length equals 20 residues. V gave up 2 bases and J gave up 3 bases; unmatched junction bases: 14. Germline V gene lookup returns CDR1 MDHEN and CDR2 SYDVKM. The CDR3 nucleotides read TGTGCCAGCAGTTTACAGGGGACGACTAGCGGGAGTATTATCTACAATGAGCAGTTCTTC. Its protein is CASSLQGTTSGSIIYNEQFF.

This CDR3 is CASSFAGGTGELFF. The CDR3 nucleotides are TGCGCCAGCAGCTTCGCGGGAGGAACCGGGGAGCTGTTTTTT. The chain recombines TRBV5-1 with TRBJ2-2, with 8 bases aligning to TRBD2. V shed 2 bases and J 5 bases; nucleotides not matched to a gene: 2. Germline V gives CDR1 SGHRS, CDR2 YFSETQ. This CDR3 region has 14 residues.

V gene TRBV7-9 combines with J gene TRBJ1-5; a weak D match, TRBD1 (6 bases). Germline-derived CDR1 and CDR2 are SEHNR and FQNEAQ (reference sequence). V was trimmed by 5 bases and J by 5 bases, leaving 16 bases between them. This CDR3 is built from 15 residues. CDR3 nucleotides: TGTGCCAGCAGCCCCGGGCCAGGGGATCATCAGCCCCAGCATTTT. It encodes CASSPGPGDHQPQHF.